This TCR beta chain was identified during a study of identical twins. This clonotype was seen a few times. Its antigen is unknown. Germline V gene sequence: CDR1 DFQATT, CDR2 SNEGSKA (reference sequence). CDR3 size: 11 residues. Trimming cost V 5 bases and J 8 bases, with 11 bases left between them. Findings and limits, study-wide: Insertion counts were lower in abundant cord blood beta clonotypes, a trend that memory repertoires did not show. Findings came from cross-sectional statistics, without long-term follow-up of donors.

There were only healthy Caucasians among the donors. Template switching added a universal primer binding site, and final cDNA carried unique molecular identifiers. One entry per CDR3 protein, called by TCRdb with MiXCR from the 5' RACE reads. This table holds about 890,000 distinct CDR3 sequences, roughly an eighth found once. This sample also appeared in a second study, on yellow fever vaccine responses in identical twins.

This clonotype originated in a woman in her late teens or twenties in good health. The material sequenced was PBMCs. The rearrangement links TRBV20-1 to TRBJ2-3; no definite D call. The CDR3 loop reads CSAPLAATQYF. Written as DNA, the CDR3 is TGCAGTGCTCCTCTTGCGGCTACGCAGTATTTT.